The sequence of this TCR beta chain was determined in a study of beta chain features in type 1 diabetes (dated 2018 in TCRdb). Regarding the study in general: No differences in mean age, gender distribution, total cell number or subset yield were found between patients and healthy donors. In the study, TCRB repertoires of sorted circulating CD4+ T cell subsets from recently diagnosed type 1 diabetes patients were compared with those of matched healthy donors. A total of about 100,000,000 sorted cells were examined across all samples, and RNA yield correlated strongly with the number of cells per subset. Regulatory and stem cell-like memory subsets were isolated from only 8 patients and 8 healthy donors, whereas naive and central memory subsets came from all 28 donors. Here is what the overall study found, with its caveats: HLA sub-analyses involved small numbers of individuals, so any influence of HLA type on TCRB rearrangement remained unresolved. The naive, central memory and regulatory TCRB repertoires appeared to resemble one another more closely among patients than among healthy donors. At VDJ recombination sites, type 1 diabetes patients had fewer insertions and more deleted nucleotides, which implies abnormalities in thymic rearrangement. Type 1 diabetes patients showed a moderate but significant shortening of TCRB CDR3 length in all four CD4+ subsets. PCR might favor shorter templates, but patient and control samples were amplified and corrected together, so any skew would affect both groups equally. Sequencing cDNA rather than genomic DNA could over-represent highly expressing activated cells, although activation and CD3 levels did not differ between groups.

A note on this clone: Its cognate antigen has yet to be identified. Base qualities are not provided; no much larger clone lies one nucleotide away.

The entire isolated RNA was reverse transcribed using the High Capacity cDNA Reverse Transcription Kit, and thus expressed TCRB transcripts were sequenced. Deep immunoSEQ sequencing was performed on naive, central memory and regulatory T cell samples, with an average of roughly 4 million total reads per sample. Sorted cells were lysed in RLT buffer, and RNA was extracted using DNase-treated RNeasy Micro or Mini kits according to cell number. To prevent cross-contamination, every cell subset was processed on its own, while patient and healthy donor samples were processed together. TCRB sequences were amplified from cDNA with the immunoSEQ multiplex PCR, producing 87-bp fragments spanning the CDR3 region. Amplicons were sequenced on the Illumina HiSeq platform. The original methods were these. PCR bias was computationally corrected using synthetic template baselines, reads within Hamming distance 2 were collapsed, and singletons that could not be merged were discarded. By aligning reads against IMGT, V, D and J genes, CDR3 length, and insertions or deletions at six rearrangement sites were assigned. Within each subset, clonotype counts were normalized to sorted cell number, after which true diversity and Gini coefficients were computed with the tcR R package. The overlap coefficient, calculated on TCRB nucleotide sequences, was used to quantify repertoire sharing. As a proxy for the pre-selection repertoire, out-of-frame TCRB sequences from naive cells were analyzed. TCRdb limited this immuneACCESS table to in-frame rearrangements with V and J called. A share of clones is missing; checked studies link under half to unresolved V genes, and the rest is unexplained. The V and J calls and clone size come from that table; D and trimming were worked out from the DNA. The sample yields roughly 370,000 clones; over 11% were counted once. Roughly 0.035% of the sample lies in the top ten.

Each donor gave one peripheral blood draw, averaging approximately 120 mL, which was collected into heparinised tubes. Naive, central memory, regulatory and stem cell-like memory CD4+ T cells were sorted on a BD FACSAria II using a panel including CD45RO, CCR7, CD25, CD127, CD95 and CD27. All sorted populations exceeded 95% purity. Right away, PBMCs were isolated by Lymphoprep density gradient centrifugation and were stained directly, with no culture step. To minimize batch effects, samples were stained and sorted in pairs, one healthy donor with one patient per experiment. CDR1 and CDR2 are drawn from the germline V gene: SGHTA, FQGNSA. From the cysteine through the phenylalanine, the CDR3 covers 13 amino acids. Left in the record is the CDR3 DNA by itself, 39 bases read in frame from the first base. V was cut back by 5 bases and J by 0 bases, leaving a gap of 7 bases between them.

The TCR sequence derives from a man younger than 40 in good health. The specimen was naive CD4+ T cells from blood. The sample's cell subset or site label, in plain terms: true naive CD4+ T cells. Recombination joined TRBV7-2 with TRBJ1-1; the D gene remains uncertain. The DNA sequence is as follows: TGTGCCAGCAGCCTTCGACTGAACACTGAAGCTTTCTTT. It translates as CASSLRLNTEAFF.